The subject of this entry is one TCR beta chain. This sample was included in a study of human T cells and chemical hapten exposure. Study summary: The sensitizing agent was 2% DPC, placed on around 2 cm by around 2 cm of upper inner arm skin.

TCRdb re-derived calls from the RACE reads in MiXCR, one entry per CDR3 protein. Of roughly 98,000 distinct CDR3 sequences listed, around 12% are singletons. The V gene's germline CDR1 is MNHEY and CDR2 SVGEGT. Trimming took 0 bases from V and 3 from J, leaving 21 bases between them. This CDR3 is built from 18 residues. As to time point: patch test 1, 2 weeks after DPC sensitization. The treatment denotes: therapeutic diphenylcyclopropenone sensitization with weekly scalp DPC. The rearrangement uses TRBV6-2 or TRBV6-3 and TRBJ2-7; no clear D. The source of this sequence is a woman in her thirties or forties with alopecia areata. Some clones in this sample may be carry-over from other donors' samples. Sequencing used whole blood, obtained in connection with sensitization to the hapten diphenylcyclopropenone (DPC). In DNA form, the CDR3 reads TGTGCCAGCAGTTACTCATCAACCCGTGGCGGAGACGACTACGAGCAGTACTTC. Protein: CASSYSSTRGGDDYEQYF.